This TCR beta chain came from a study of blood T cell repertoires in COVID-19. The overall study: Samples representing acute and convalescent COVID-19 were sourced from the United States, Italy and Spain. T cells, B-cell-depleted T cells, or PBMCs provided the cDNA or gDNA that served as material.

As originally analysed: For nucleated cells, counts were estimated from reference gene primer amplification. Repertoires were generated with immunoSEQ multiplex PCR, while TCRdb's copy carries only in-frame clones and drops some. V, J and clone size derive from that table, while D and trimming were established from the DNA sequence. The table shows roughly 83,000 clones, with approximately 85% occurring only once. V shed 10 bases, J shed 6 bases, and the junction held 4 bases outside the gene matches. The CDR3 has 13 amino acids. Germline V gene data show CDR1 as KGHDR and CDR2 as SFDVKD. Source material: peripheral blood. The TCR comes from a man in his fifties or sixties with active COVID-19. V and J are TRBV24-1 and TRBJ2-1; TRBD1 agrees at 11 bases. The DNA for the CDR3 is TGTGCCACAGAAGGACAGGGGGCCAATGAGCAGTTCTTC. This gives the protein CATEGQGANEQFF.